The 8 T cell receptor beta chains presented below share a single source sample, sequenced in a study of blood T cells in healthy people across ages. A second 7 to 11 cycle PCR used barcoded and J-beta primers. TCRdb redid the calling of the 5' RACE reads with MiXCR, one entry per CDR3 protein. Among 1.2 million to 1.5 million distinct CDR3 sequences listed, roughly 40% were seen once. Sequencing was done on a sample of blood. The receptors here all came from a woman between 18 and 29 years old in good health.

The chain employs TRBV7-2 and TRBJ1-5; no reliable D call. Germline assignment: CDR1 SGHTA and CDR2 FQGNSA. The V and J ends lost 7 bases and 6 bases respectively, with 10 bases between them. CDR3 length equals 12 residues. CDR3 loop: CASTFLGQPQHF. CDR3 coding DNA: TGTGCCAGCACCTTTTTGGGTCAGCCCCAGCATTTT.

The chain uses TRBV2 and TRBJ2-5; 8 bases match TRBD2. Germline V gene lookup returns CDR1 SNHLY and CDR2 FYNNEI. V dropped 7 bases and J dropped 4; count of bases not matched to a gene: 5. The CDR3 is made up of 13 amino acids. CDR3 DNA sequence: TGTGCCAGCAAAGCGGGAGCTGGAGAGACCCAGTACTTC. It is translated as CASKAGAGETQYF.

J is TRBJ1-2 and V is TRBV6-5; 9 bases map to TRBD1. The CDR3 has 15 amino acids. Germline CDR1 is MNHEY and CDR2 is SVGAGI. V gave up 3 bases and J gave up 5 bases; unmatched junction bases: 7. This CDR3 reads CASSYGGQGNYGYTF. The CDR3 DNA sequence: TGTGCCAGCAGTTATGGAGGACAGGGGAATTATGGCTACACCTTC.

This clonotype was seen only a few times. In DNA, the CDR3 is TGCGCCAGCAGCCAAGTCCCTACTAGCGGGTCCTACAATGAGCAGTTCTTC. Encoded protein: CASSQVPTSGSYNEQFF. This chain connects TRBV4-1 to TRBJ2-1, with TRBD2 matching over 9 bases. Germline CDR1 is MGHRA and CDR2 is YSYEKL. There are 17 residues in the CDR3. V gave up 1 base and J gave up 1 base; unmatched junction bases: 5.

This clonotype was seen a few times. The DNA of the CDR3 is TGTGCCAGCAGCCCGAGGATTGCTCCCGAGCAGTACTTC. It encodes CASSPRIAPEQYF. The chain couples TRBV7-2 to TRBJ2-7, with unresolved D. The CDR3 length is 13 residues. CDR1 is SGHTA and CDR2 is FQGNSA in the germline V gene. Trimming removed 5 bases at V and 6 bases at J, with 14 bases between.

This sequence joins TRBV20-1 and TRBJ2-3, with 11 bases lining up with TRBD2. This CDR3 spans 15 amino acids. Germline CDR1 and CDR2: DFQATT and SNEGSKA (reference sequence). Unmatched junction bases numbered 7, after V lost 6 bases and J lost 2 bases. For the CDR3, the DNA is TGCAGTGCAGCATCTAGCGGGAGGCCCACAGATACGCAGTATTTT. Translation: CSAASSGRPTDTQYF.

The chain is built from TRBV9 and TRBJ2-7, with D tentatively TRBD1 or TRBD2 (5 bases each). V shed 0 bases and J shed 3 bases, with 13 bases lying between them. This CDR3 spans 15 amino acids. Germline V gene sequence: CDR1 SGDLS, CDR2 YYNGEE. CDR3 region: CASSVGKGTDYEQYF. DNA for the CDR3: TGTGCCAGCAGCGTAGGAAAGGGGACGGACTACGAGCAGTACTTC.

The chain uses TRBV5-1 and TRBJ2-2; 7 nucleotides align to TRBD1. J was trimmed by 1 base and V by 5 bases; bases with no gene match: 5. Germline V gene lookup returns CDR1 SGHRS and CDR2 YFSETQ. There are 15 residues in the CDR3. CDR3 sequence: CASRPGTENTGELFF. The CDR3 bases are TGCGCCAGCAGGCCCGGGACAGAGAACACCGGGGAGCTGTTTTTT.